One T cell receptor (beta chain) is described in this entry. The sample originates from a study of blood T cell repertoires in COVID-19. CDR3 length: 15 amino acids. CDR1 and CDR2 (germline): SGHNT, YYREEE (reference sequence). V lost 4 bases, J lost 0 bases, and 13 bases lay in between. Original processing notes: Estimation of nucleated cell counts relied on the amplification of reference gene primers. The protocol was immunoSEQ multiplex PCR, while the TCRdb copy is restricted to in-frame clones and leaves out a portion. The V and J calls and the clone size are those of that table, but D and trimming were determined from the DNA. The sample yields over 250,000 clones, 70% to 90% seen once.

The sample consisted of peripheral blood. The chain carries TRBV5-4 and TRBJ1-2, with a tentative D call TRBD1 (5 bases). The sequence was obtained from a woman aged 70 to 79 with acute or convalescent COVID-19. CDR3 in DNA: TGTGCCAGCAGCCCCCAGGGTCTAGCTAACTATGGCTACACCTTC. This translates into CASSPQGLANYGYTF.